Sequencing of this T cell receptor beta chain was carried out in a study of neurological immune-mediated disorders. Trimming removed 11 bases from V and 6 bases from J; junction bases left unmatched: 11. This CDR3 contains 13 residues. Germline V lookup: CDR1 SGHVS, CDR2 FQNEAQ. Specified time point: technical triplicate 1. MiXCR, applied by TCRdb to the 5' RACE reads, yields one record per CDR3 protein. The sample lists 30,000 to 40,000 distinct CDR3 sequences, around 10% occurring once. This clonotype has a count of ten or more. The chain employs TRBV7-8 and TRBJ2-7, with 9 positions matching TRBD2. Specimen: PBMCs. This TCR was sampled from a man in his sixties with HTLV-1-associated myelopathy (HAM/TSP). CDR3 protein: CAAGGAGGTEQYF. Written as DNA, the CDR3 is TGTGCCGCTGGGGGAGCGGGAGGAACCGAGCAGTACTTC. Full variable domain (rest looked up from reference TRBV7-8 and TRBJ2-7): GAGVSQSPRYKVAKRGQDVALRCDPISGHVSLFWYQQALGQGPEFLTYFQNEAQLDKSGLPSDRFFAERPEGSVSTLKIQRTQQEDSAVYLCAAGGAGGTEQYFGPGTRLTVT.